These T cell receptor beta chains were read from a single sample in a study of cytomegalovirus exposure and HLA in healthy donors. Clones were read by immunoSEQ multiplex PCR, and TCRdb kept only the in-frame ones, dropping some. The sample records 220,000 or so clones, more than 65% being singletons. Source material: PBMCs. Receptor source: a woman in her twenties or thirties in good health and CMV-seronegative. CDR3s include the opening cysteine and the closing phenylalanine or tryptophan. Each record gives: D gene, V gene, J gene, clone size, CDR3 DNA, CDR3 protein. The D gene is left open where the match is weak. Clone size is stated in some rows and not others, as once, few, many or a class when expanded.

>TRBD1|TRBV13|TRBJ2-3|-
TGTGCCAGCAGCCCGCGGGACAGGATGTCTAGCACAGATACGCAGTATTTT
CASSPRDRMSSTDTQYF
>-|TRBV7-2|TRBJ2-3|-
TGTGCCAGCACCTCCCGAGGGCCCGATACGCAGTATTTT
CASTSRGPDTQYF
>TRBD2|TRBV7-3|TRBJ2-5|-
TGTGCCAGCAGCTCCGGGCGACTAGCGGTCCCGGAGACTCAGTACTTC
CASSSGRLAVPETQYF
>-|TRBV9|TRBJ1-1|-
TGTGCCAGCAGCGTAGTGGGGGGTCCGGACAACGTCGGCATGAACACTGAAGCTTTCTTT
CASSVVGGPDNVGMNTEAFF
>TRBD1|TRBV27|TRBJ1-2|-
TGTGCCAGCAGTTTGGACAGGGGATCATCTACCTATGGCTACACCTTC
CASSLDRGSSTYGYTF
>TRBD2|TRBV6-1|TRBJ2-5|-
TGTGCCAGCAGTGCGGGACTAGCGGACCGGGAGACCCAGTACTTC
CASSAGLADRETQYF
>-|TRBV9|TRBJ2-1|-
TGTGCCAGCAGCCCTGACTCTAGCAACAATGAGCAGTTCTTC
CASSPDSSNNEQFF
>TRBD1|TRBV27|TRBJ1-1|-
TGTGCCAGCAGTTACAGGGGGCGGGAGGCTTTCTTT
CASSYRGREAFF
>TRBD1|TRBV18|TRBJ2-7|once
TGTGCCAGCTCACCGATAGGGCCTGGACAGGGGGCCGCCTACGAGCAGTACTTC
CASSPIGPGQGAAYEQYF
>-|TRBV5-4|TRBJ1-1|-
TGTGCCAGCAGCCCGGGGGGGACCGCGAACACTGAAGCTTTCTTT
CASSPGGTANTEAFF
>-|TRBV27|TRBJ2-3|-
TGTGCCAGCAGCCTGGGGGCGGTAGACGAGAGATATACGCAGTATTTT
CASSLGAVDERYTQYF
>-|TRBV29-1|TRBJ2-3|few
TGCAGCGTTGAAGGAGGAGGGAGGGGGATAGATACGCAGTATTTT
CSVEGGGRGIDTQYF
>TRBD1|TRBV15|TRBJ2-7|-
TGTGCCACCAGCAGGGACAGGGGGCGGCTAAACGAGCAGTACTTC
CATSRDRGRLNEQYF
>-|TRBV5-1|TRBJ1-4|-
TGCGCCAGCAGCCTACCGACGGGGGGCGCGAATGAAAAACTGTTTTTT
CASSLPTGGANEKLFF
>-|TRBV5-1|TRBJ1-4|few
TGCGCCAGCAGCTTGGACGGCGGTTTTGAAAAACTGTTTTTT
CASSLDGGFEKLFF
>TRBD1|TRBV5-4|TRBJ1-1|-
TGTGCCAGCAGCCCGACAGGGATGGGGACTGAAGCTTTCTTT
CASSPTGMGTEAFF
>-|TRBV30|TRBJ1-6|-
TGTGCCTTAGGGGTACACCTCCACTTT
CALGVHLHF
>-|TRBV25-1|TRBJ2-1|-
TGTGCCAGCAGTGAGTTTCAGGTTCAGGGGCAGCAGTTCTTC
CASSEFQVQGQQFF
>TRBD2|TRBV7-9|TRBJ2-2|once
TGTGCCAGCAGCTTGAGGCGACTAGCGGGAACGAACACCGGGGAGCTGTTTTTT
CASSLRRLAGTNTGELFF
>-|TRBV6-6|TRBJ1-2|-
TGTGCCAGCAGTCCTGGGAGGGGGGAAGCTAACTATGGCTACACCTTC
CASSPGRGEANYGYTF
>-|TRBV30|TRBJ1-5|-
TGTGCCTGGAGGGAGCGTAGCAATCAGCCCCAGCATTTT
CAWRERSNQPQHF
>-|TRBV6-5|TRBJ2-7|-
TGTGCCAGCAGTTCCAGGGGACGGACGACTTCCTACGAGCAGTACTTC
CASSSRGRTTSYEQYF
>-|TRBV6-1|TRBJ2-3|-
TGTGCCAGCAGTGACTTAAGGAGGGCAGATACGCAGTATTTT
CASSDLRRADTQYF
>-|TRBV7-3|TRBJ1-1|-
TGTGCCAGCAGCTTAACAGGGGGGGGGAACACTGAAGCTTTCTTT
CASSLTGGGNTEAFF
>TRBD1|TRBV5-1|TRBJ1-1|-
TGCGCCAGCAGCTTGGGGGCTCAAGGGACAGGGACTGAAGCTTTCTTT
CASSLGAQGTGTEAFF
>-|TRBV7-2|TRBJ1-5|-
TGTGCCAGCAGCTTAAGGGGAGGAGATCAGCCCCAGCATTTT
CASSLRGGDQPQHF
>TRBD2|TRBV11-3|TRBJ2-5|-
TGTGCCAGCAGCTTAGGAGAATGGCTAGCGGGGGGAGAGACCCAGTACTTC
CASSLGEWLAGGETQYF
>TRBD1|TRBV10-3|TRBJ1-1|few
TGTGCCATCAGTGAGGGCAGGGGGATTGGGACTGAAGCTTTCTTT
CAISEGRGIGTEAFF
>TRBD1|TRBV30|TRBJ1-5|-
TGTGCCTGGGAGACAGGGGGCGATCAGCCCCAGCATTTT
CAWETGGDQPQHF
>-|TRBV29-1|TRBJ2-5|-
TGCAGCGTTGGTCGGTGGGCAGAGCAAGAGACCCAGTACTTC
CSVGRWAEQETQYF
>-|TRBV2|TRBJ2-5|-
TGTGCCACCTCTCGGGAGTACCAAGAGACCCAGTACTTC
CATSREYQETQYF
>TRBD1|TRBV10-3|TRBJ2-2|-
TGTGCCATCAGCCCTGGACAGGGGAACACCGGGGAGCTGTTTTTT
CAISPGQGNTGELFF
>TRBD1|TRBV7-6|TRBJ1-2|-
TGTGCCAGCAGCCCCGACAGGGGGCAAGGCTACACCTTC
CASSPDRGQGYTF
>TRBD2|TRBV29-1|TRBJ2-5|-
TGCAGCGTTAGGACTAGTCGGGAGACCCAGTACTTC
CSVRTSRETQYF
>-|TRBV15|TRBJ1-3|-
TGTGCCACCAGCCTCGGGACTGCTGGAAACACCATATATTTT
CATSLGTAGNTIYF
>-|TRBV20-1|TRBJ2-7|-
TGCAGTGCTAACCAGGGGTACGAGCAGTACTTC
CSANQGYEQYF
>TRBD2|TRBV7-3|TRBJ2-2|-
TGTGCCAGCAGCTTATTCTCTAGCGGGTATGAGGAGCTGTTTTTT
CASSLFSSGYEELFF
>-|TRBV5-6|TRBJ2-1|-
TGTGCCAGCAGCTCCTGGCTTGAGCAGTTCTTC
CASSSWLEQFF
>TRBD1|TRBV4-1|TRBJ2-7|-
TGCGCCAGCAGCCACAGGGGGAACTACGAGCAGTACTTC
CASSHRGNYEQYF
>-|TRBV7-3|TRBJ2-1|-
TGTGCCAGCAGCTCCCCAGGATCGTCCTACAATGAGCAGTTCTTC
CASSSPGSSYNEQFF
>-|TRBV12-5|TRBJ2-2|-
TGTGCTAGTGGTTTGGTCCCGGACTACGGGGAGCTGTTTTTT
CASGLVPDYGELFF
>TRBD1|TRBV7-9|TRBJ2-1|-
TGTGCCAGCAGCCCCTATGCCGGACAGGGGGGCTCCTACAATGAGCAGTTCTTC
CASSPYAGQGGSYNEQFF
>TRBD2|TRBV5-1|TRBJ2-2|-
TGCGCCAGCAGTTGGACTAGCGGGAGGATCGGGGAGCTGTTTTTT
CASSWTSGRIGELFF
>TRBD2|TRBV5-1|TRBJ2-2|-
TGCGACAGCAGCATGACTAGCGGGAACTTTCGAGGAGAGGAGCTGTTTTTT
CDSSMTSGNFRGEELFF
>TRBD1|TRBV29-1|TRBJ2-5|few
TGCAGCGCTGGACAGGGGTTTAAACGGGAGACCCAGTACTTC
CSAGQGFKRETQYF
>-|TRBV5-6|TRBJ1-4|-
TGTGCCAGCAGTCCGGGGGGGAGTCGCACTAATGAAAAACTGTTTTTT
CASSPGGSRTNEKLFF
>-|TRBV25-1|TRBJ1-3|few
TGTGCCAGCAGTGACGAGAGGTTGGGAAACACCATATATTTT
CASSDERLGNTIYF
>TRBD2|TRBV7-9|TRBJ2-2|-
TGTGCCAGCAGCTGGACTAGCGGGAGGACCACCGGGGAGCTGTTTTTT
CASSWTSGRTTGELFF
>-|TRBV11-2|TRBJ2-5|-
TGTGCCAGCAGCCCCTCCCTATGGGAGACCCAGTACTTC
CASSPSLWETQYF
>-|TRBV14|TRBJ2-3|-
TGTGCCAGCAGCCAATTGGCTACGCAGTATTTT
CASSQLATQYF
>TRBD1|TRBV9|TRBJ1-2|-
TGTGCCAGCAGCCCCAGACAGGGGACCGACTATGGCTACACCTTC
CASSPRQGTDYGYTF
>-|TRBV19|TRBJ2-2|-
TGTGCCAGTAGTGTAGACAGGAACACCGGGGAGCTGTTTTTT
CASSVDRNTGELFF
>TRBD1|TRBV9|TRBJ2-3|-
TGTGCCAGCAGCTCCCGACAGGGAGTAACAGATACGCAGTATTTT
CASSSRQGVTDTQYF
>TRBD1|TRBV7-9|TRBJ2-3|-
TGTGCCAGCAGCTCCCCCAGGGGGATTGGGGGCACAGATACGCAGTATTTT
CASSSPRGIGGTDTQYF
>-|TRBV5-4|TRBJ2-6|-
TGTGCCAGCAGCGTCGGGGGAACTGGGGCCAACGTCCTGACTTTC
CASSVGGTGANVLTF